These 5 T cell receptor beta chains were all obtained from the same sample, sequenced in a study of blood T cell repertoires in COVID-19 (dated by TCRdb to 2020 to 2022). The method behind the library was the immunoSEQ multiplex PCR assay. What TCRdb holds here is the immuneACCESS table cut down to in-frame rearrangements. Part of the clones is not present; checked against another copy, under half of the missing clones reflect an unresolved V gene, and the others are unexplained. This sample holds about 23,000 clones; about 90% were observed only once. In total, the top ten clones hold less than 7.5% of the sample. Sequenced sample: peripheral blood. The receptors here all came from an elderly woman with active COVID-19.

The chain is built from TRBV5-6 and TRBJ1-1; possibly TRBD1 for D (5 bases). The CDR3 is made up of 14 amino acids. Trimming left V 2 bases short and J 4 bases short, with 12 bases between. Per the germline V gene, CDR1 is SGHDT and CDR2 is YYEEEE. CDR3 loop: CASSFGWGVTEAFF. DNA for the CDR3: TGTGCCAGCAGCTTTGGGTGGGGGGTCACTGAAGCTTTCTTT.

This rearrangement joins TRBV29-1 to TRBJ2-1; TRBD1 matches 8 bases. V dropped 8 bases and J dropped 6; count of bases not matched to a gene: 9. This CDR3 region has 13 residues. Looked up from germline, CDR1 is SQVTM and CDR2 is ANQGSEA. The CDR3 DNA is TGCAGCACCCACCCGCAGGGGGCCAATGAGCAGTTCTTC. Its protein product is CSTHPQGANEQFF.

CDR3 bases: TGTGCCAGCAGTGAAGAGAGTAGGCAGGTTTACACTGAAGCTTTCTTT. Its protein product is CASSEESRQVYTEAFF. The chain couples TRBV6-1 to TRBJ1-1; D remains ambiguous. The CDR3 totals 16 residues. V was cut by 1 base and J by 3 bases, with 15 bases left in between. From germline, CDR1 is MNHNS and CDR2 SASEGT.

The chain uses TRBV18 and TRBJ2-6, with 8 bases that match TRBD1. Germline CDR1 and CDR2: KGHSH and LQKENI. V was clipped by 5 bases and J by 0 bases; unmatched bases: 6. The CDR3 consists of 17 residues. The CDR3 spells CASSIGQGFSGANVLTF. Written as DNA, the CDR3 is TGTGCCAGCTCAATTGGACAGGGATTCTCTGGGGCCAACGTCCTGACTTTC.

The chain carries TRBV9 and TRBJ2-2; TRBD2 matches 12 bases. The CDR3 has 14 amino acids. Trimming removed 9 bases from V and 4 bases from J; junction bases left unmatched: 4. CDR1 SGDLS and CDR2 YYNGEE come from the germline V gene. CDR3 amino acids: CATSGGASTGELFF. The CDR3 DNA reads as TGTGCCACTAGCGGGGGGGCGAGCACCGGGGAGCTGTTTTTT.